What follows are 17 T cell receptor beta chains derived from one specimen sequenced in a study of blood T cells in healthy people across ages (dated by TCRdb to the mid-2010s). Library generation was performed with 5' RACE. The sequencer listed for this sample is Illumina HiSeq 2500. A second PCR of 7 to 11 cycles was run with a J-beta primer mix and a sample-barcoded 5' primer. TCRdb cleaned the public reads at Q25 with fastp, built clones with MiXCR and kept in-frame beta chains. Identical CDR3 protein sequences are pooled into one entry, listed with their most common genes and DNA. Within this sample are approximately 1.5 million distinct CDR3 sequences, with 35% to 45% of them counted one time only. The ten largest clones take up about 4% of the sample. The sequencing input was blood. These receptors all stem from a woman under 30 in good health.

This chain links TRBV20-1 with TRBJ1-2; no definite D call. Per germline, CDR1 DFQATT and CDR2 SNEGSKA (reference sequence). This CDR3 is built from 12 residues. Trimming took off 6 bases at V and 4 bases at J, with 12 bases between the two ends. CDR3 nucleotide sequence: TGCAGTGCAGTACGGACGAGCTATGGCTACACCTTC. Residues: CSAVRTSYGYTF.

The chain couples TRBV25-1 to TRBJ1-3, with D uncertain. The CDR3 is made up of 14 amino acids. With 5 bases removed from V and 2 bases from J, the gap between germline ends came to 10 bases. Germline V CDR1 and CDR2: MGHDK, SYGVNS. CDR3 loop: CASSRSAPGNTIYF. Written as DNA, the CDR3 is TGTGCCAGCAGTCGGTCGGCCCCTGGAAACACCATATATTTT. Full variable domain (outside the CDR3, taken from reference TRBV25-1 and TRBJ1-3): EADIYQTPRYLVIGTGKKITLECSQTMGHDKMYWYQQDPGMELHLIHYSYGVNSTEKGDLSSESTVSRIRTEHFPLTLESARPSHTSQYLCASSRSAPGNTIYFGEGSWLTVV.

The chain joins TRBV5-1 to TRBJ2-3; D gene ambiguous. Germline loops: CDR1 SGHRS, CDR2 YFSETQ. The V gene lost 4 bases and the J gene lost 2 bases, with 17 bases spanning the gap. The length of the CDR3 is 16 residues. The chain's CDR3 is CASSRYSPPLTDTQYF. CDR3 DNA: TGCGCCAGCAGCCGATACTCTCCCCCTCTCACAGATACGCAGTATTTT.

This clonotype appeared a few times. The chain has TRBV12-3 or TRBV12-4 and TRBJ2-5; D remains unclear. With 2 bases removed from V and 2 bases from J, the gap between germline ends came to 6 bases. The CDR3 is 13 amino acids. The CDR3: CASSLNQQETQYF. In DNA, the CDR3 is TGTGCCAGCAGTTTAAATCAACAAGAGACCCAGTACTTC.

The J gene is TRBJ1-1, the V gene TRBV6-1, with a tentative D call TRBD1 (5 bases). This CDR3 has 13 residues. V lost 1 base, J lost 10 bases, and 13 bases lay in between. The germline V gene has CDR1 MNHNS and CDR2 SASEGT. Here the CDR3 reads CASSEVARVRAFF. As DNA, the CDR3 is TGTGCCAGCAGTGAAGTTGCCAGGGTTAGAGCTTTCTTT.

In its sample, this clonotype was seen many times. The CDR3 DNA reads TGTGCCAGCAGTTACGGGACAGACTATGGCTACACCTTC. Amino acids: CASSYGTDYGYTF. This chain uses TRBV6-6 with TRBJ1-2, with 7 bases matching TRBD1. Germline CDR1 MNHNY, CDR2 SVGAGI (reference sequence). The V and J ends lost 2 bases and 3 bases, in that order; junction bases with no gene match: 0. This CDR3 region has 13 residues.

This clonotype was detected only a few times. Here the CDR3 DNA reads TGCGCCAGCAGCCCGGTTAGGGGGAATGAAAAACTGTTTTTT. Amino acid sequence: CASSPVRGNEKLFF. The rearrangement uses TRBV5-1 and TRBJ1-4; TRBD1 is a possible D gene (6 bases). Germline lookup yields CDR1 SGHRS and CDR2 YFSETQ. The CDR3 has 14 residues. V was pared by 4 bases and J by 5 bases, with 12 bases between.

The CDR3, as DNA: TGTGCCAGTAGCCCTTACAGGGGGTCGACCTACAATGAGCAGTTCTTC. Amino acids: CASSPYRGSTYNEQFF. V is TRBV19 and J is TRBJ2-1; the match to TRBD1 covers 8 bases. V lost 6 bases, J lost 2 bases, and 9 bases stayed unmatched. Germline CDR1 reads LNHDA; CDR2 reads SQIVND (reference sequence). The CDR3 is 16 amino acids.

The J gene is TRBJ1-1, the V gene TRBV7-3; D gene uncertain. The germline V gene has CDR1 SGHTA and CDR2 FQGTGA. The CDR3 is made up of 16 amino acids. V lost 2 bases and J 3 bases, leaving 16 bases between the germline ends. DNA for the CDR3: TGTGCCAGCAGCTTAGTTAGTCGAACTACGGACACTGAAGCTTTCTTT. Protein product: CASSLVSRTTDTEAFF.

This clonotype was seen a handful of times. The genes are TRBV18 and TRBJ1-1, with 8 positions matching TRBD1. Germline values: CDR1 KGHSH, CDR2 LQKENI. V was clipped by 4 bases and J by 1 base; unmatched bases: 2. CDR3 length: 14 amino acids. The CDR3 spells CASSRTGRNTEAFF. CDR3 nucleotides: TGTGCCAGCTCACGGACAGGGCGGAACACTGAAGCTTTCTTT.

The gene calls are TRBV6-2 or TRBV6-3 and TRBJ2-7, with 12 bases matching TRBD2. Germline V gene lookup returns CDR1 MNHEY and CDR2 SVGEGT. The CDR3 has 14 amino acids. V was pared by 6 bases and J by 7 bases, with 7 bases of the junction left unmatched. CDR3 bases: TGTGCCAGCAGGCCTAGCGGGAGGGAGGATGAGCAGTACTTC. It yields the protein CASRPSGREDEQYF.

The table lists this clonotype with many counts. This may come from a read error, since a much larger clone is one base off. V is TRBV7-2 and J is TRBJ2-7, with TRBD2 as a possible D gene (5 bases). The ends were cut back, 2 bases at V and 7 bases at J, with 15 bases in the middle. Germline V gives CDR1 SGHTA, CDR2 FQGNSA. The CDR3 sequence is 14 residues long. CDR3 nucleotides: TGTGCCAGCAGCTTAAACAGCGGCAGTAATGAGCAGTACTTC. This translates into CASSLNSGSNEQYF.

V usage is TRBV20-1 and J usage is TRBJ1-2, with 10 bases identical to TRBD1. There are 13 residues in the CDR3. Germline CDR1 reads DFQATT; CDR2 reads SNEGSKA (reference sequence). J gave up 8 bases and V 6 bases, and 9 bases lay outside the gene matches. CDR3 DNA: TGCAGTGCAGGGACAGGGGCCGGCTGGGGCTACACCTTC. The encoded protein is CSAGTGAGWGYTF.

The J gene is TRBJ2-3, the V gene TRBV30; TRBD2 matches 8 bases. CDR1 GTSNPN and CDR2 SVGIG come from the germline V gene (reference sequence). The CDR3 totals 16 residues. V shed 0 bases and J 1 base; nucleotides not matched to a gene: 6. The CDR3 spells CAWSVGSGTGTDTQYF. The CDR3 DNA sequence: TGTGCCTGGAGTGTCGGTAGCGGGACTGGCACAGATACGCAGTATTTT.

This clonotype was seen a handful of times. The chain joins TRBV29-1 to TRBJ2-3; TRBD2 aligns across 13 bases. The J segment lost 6 bases and the V segment lost 4 bases, leaving 7 bases of the junction unmatched. Germline V gene data show CDR1 as SQVTM and CDR2 as ANQGSEA. The CDR3 consists of 15 residues. Here the CDR3 reads CSVARTSGSIDTQYF. The CDR3 coding sequence is TGCAGCGTTGCGAGGACTAGCGGGAGCATCGATACGCAGTATTTT.

There are many counts of this clonotype. The rearrangement uses TRBV27 and TRBJ2-5; TRBD1 matches at 8 bases. Germline CDR1 and CDR2: MNHEY and SMNVEV (reference sequence). The V gene end was trimmed by 5 bases and the J gene end by 5 bases; junction bases not matched to a gene: 7. CDR3 length: 14 amino acids. CDR3 nucleotide sequence: TGTGCCAGCAGTCTTAGACAGGGGCTCGAGACCCAGTACTTC. As protein: CASSLRQGLETQYF.

The chain joins TRBV6-5 to TRBJ2-2, with D perhaps matching TRBD1 or TRBD2 (5 bases each). The CDR3 extends over 14 amino acids. Looked up from germline, CDR1 is MNHEY and CDR2 is SVGAGI. Trimming removed 7 bases at V and 4 bases at J, with 13 bases between. CDR3 sequence reads: CASTQRGPTGELFF. CDR3 sequence (DNA): TGTGCCAGCACCCAACGGGGCCCCACCGGGGAGCTGTTTTTT.